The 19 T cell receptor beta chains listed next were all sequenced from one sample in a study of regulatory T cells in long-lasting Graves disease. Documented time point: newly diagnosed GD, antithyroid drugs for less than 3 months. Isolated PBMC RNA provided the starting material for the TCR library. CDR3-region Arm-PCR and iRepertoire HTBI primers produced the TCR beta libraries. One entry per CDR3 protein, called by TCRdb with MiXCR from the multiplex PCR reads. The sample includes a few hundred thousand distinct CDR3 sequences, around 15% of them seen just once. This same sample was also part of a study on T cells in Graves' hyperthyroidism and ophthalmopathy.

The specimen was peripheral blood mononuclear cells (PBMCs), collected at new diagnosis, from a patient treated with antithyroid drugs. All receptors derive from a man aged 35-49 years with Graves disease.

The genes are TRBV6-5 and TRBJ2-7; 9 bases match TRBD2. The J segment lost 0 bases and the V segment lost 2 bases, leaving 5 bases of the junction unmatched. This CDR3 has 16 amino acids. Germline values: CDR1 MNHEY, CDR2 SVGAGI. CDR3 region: CASSYGSGGTSYEQYF. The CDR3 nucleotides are TGTGCCAGCAGTTACGGTAGCGGGGGAACCTCCTACGAGCAGTACTTC.

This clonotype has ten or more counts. In nucleotides, the CDR3 is TGTGCCAGCACCCCGGGGCAGGGAAGTCAGCCCCAGCATTTT. It codes for CASTPGQGSQPQHF. The chain links TRBV6-1 to TRBJ1-5, with D perhaps TRBD1 (5 bases). Germline lookup yields CDR1 MNHNS and CDR2 SASEGT. The CDR3 length is 14 residues. Trimming removed 7 bases from V and 6 bases from J, with 16 bases in between.

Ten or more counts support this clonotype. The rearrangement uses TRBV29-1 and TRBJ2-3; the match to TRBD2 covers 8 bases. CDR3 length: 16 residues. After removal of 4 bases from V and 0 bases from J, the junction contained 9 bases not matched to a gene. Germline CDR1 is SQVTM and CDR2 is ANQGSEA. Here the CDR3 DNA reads TGCAGCGTTGCGTCGAACGGGGGGGCCAGCACAGATACGCAGTATTTT. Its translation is CSVASNGGASTDTQYF.

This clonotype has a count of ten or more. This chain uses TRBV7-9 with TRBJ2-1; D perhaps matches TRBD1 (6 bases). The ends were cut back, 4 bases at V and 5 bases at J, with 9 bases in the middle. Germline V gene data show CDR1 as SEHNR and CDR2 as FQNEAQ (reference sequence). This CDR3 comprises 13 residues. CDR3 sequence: CASSSGQNNEQFF. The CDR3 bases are TGTGCCAGCAGCTCCGGACAGAACAATGAGCAGTTCTTC.

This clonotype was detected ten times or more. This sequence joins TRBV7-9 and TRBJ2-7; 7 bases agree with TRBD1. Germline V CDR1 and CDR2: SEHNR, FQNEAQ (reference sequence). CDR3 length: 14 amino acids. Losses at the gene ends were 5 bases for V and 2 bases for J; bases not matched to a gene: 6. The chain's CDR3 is CASSLEDRPYEQYF. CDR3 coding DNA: TGTGCCAGCAGCCTTGAGGACAGGCCCTACGAGCAGTACTTC. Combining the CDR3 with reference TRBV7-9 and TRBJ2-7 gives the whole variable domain DTGVSQNPRHKITKRGQNVTFRCDPISEHNRLYWYRQTLGQGPEFLTYFQNEAQLEKSRLLSDRFSAERPKGSFSTLEIQRTEQGDSAMYLCASSLEDRPYEQYFGPGTRLTVT.

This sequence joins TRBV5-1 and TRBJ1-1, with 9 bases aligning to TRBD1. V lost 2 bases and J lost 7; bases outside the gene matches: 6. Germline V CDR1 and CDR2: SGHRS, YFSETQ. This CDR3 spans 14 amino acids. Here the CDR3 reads CASSFTGGSFEAFF. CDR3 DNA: TGCGCCAGCAGCTTTACAGGGGGCTCATTTGAAGCTTTCTTT.

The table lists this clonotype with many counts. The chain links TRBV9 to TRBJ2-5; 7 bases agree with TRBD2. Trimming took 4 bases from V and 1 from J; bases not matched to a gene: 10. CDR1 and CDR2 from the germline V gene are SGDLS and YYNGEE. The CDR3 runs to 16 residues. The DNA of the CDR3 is TGTGCCAGCAGCTTACGCGGGGGAACGGTCCAAGAGACCCAGTACTTC. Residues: CASSLRGGTVQETQYF.

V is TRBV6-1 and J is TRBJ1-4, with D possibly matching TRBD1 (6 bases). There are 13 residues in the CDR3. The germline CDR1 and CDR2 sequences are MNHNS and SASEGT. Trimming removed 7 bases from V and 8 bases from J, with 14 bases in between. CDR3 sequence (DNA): TGTGCCAGCACCCGTGACAGGTTCGAAAAACTGTTTTTT. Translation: CASTRDRFEKLFF.

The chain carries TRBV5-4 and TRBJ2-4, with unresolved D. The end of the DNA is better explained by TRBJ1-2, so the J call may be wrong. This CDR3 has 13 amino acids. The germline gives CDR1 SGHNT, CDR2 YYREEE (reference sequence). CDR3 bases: TGTGCCAGCAGCTTGGACGGACTGAGGGGCTACACCTTC. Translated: CASSLDGLRGYTF.

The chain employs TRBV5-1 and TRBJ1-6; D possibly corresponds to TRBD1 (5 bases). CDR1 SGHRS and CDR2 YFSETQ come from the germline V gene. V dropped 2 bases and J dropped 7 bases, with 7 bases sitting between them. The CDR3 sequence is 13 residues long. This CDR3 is CASSFWGNSPLHF. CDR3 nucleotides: TGCGCCAGCAGCTTTTGGGGGAATTCACCCCTCCACTTT.

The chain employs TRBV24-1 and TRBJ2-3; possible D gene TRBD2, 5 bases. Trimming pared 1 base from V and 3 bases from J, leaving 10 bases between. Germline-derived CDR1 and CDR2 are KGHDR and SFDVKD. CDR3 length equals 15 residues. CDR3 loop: CATSDLADVTDTQYF. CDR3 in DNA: TGTGCCACCAGTGATTTAGCGGACGTTACAGATACGCAGTATTTT.

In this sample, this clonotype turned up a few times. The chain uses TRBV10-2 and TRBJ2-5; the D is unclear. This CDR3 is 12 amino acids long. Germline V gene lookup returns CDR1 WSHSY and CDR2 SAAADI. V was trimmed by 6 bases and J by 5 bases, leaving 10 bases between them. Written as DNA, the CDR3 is TGCGCCAGCAGCTCCATCCCGGAGACCCAGTACTTC. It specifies CASSSIPETQYF.

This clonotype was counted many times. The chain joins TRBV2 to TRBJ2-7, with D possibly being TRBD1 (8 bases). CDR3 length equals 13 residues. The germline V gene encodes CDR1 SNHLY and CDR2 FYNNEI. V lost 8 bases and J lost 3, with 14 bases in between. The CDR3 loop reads CASGQGGIYEQYF. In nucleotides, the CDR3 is TGTGCCAGCGGACAGGGAGGGATCTACGAGCAGTACTTC.

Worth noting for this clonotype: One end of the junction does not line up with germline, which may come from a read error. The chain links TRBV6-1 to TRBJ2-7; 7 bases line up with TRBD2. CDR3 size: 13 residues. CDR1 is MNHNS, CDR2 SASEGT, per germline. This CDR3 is CATTHRGTMEQYF. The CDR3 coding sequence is TGTGCCACCACCCACCGGGGGACTATGGAGCAATACTTC.

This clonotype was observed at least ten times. CDR3 DNA sequence: TGTGCCAGCAGCCAAGTATTTCTCCGGGGGGCAGGCACCGGGGAGCTGTTTTTT. Translation gives CASSQVFLRGAGTGELFF. The rearrangement uses TRBV3-1 and TRBJ2-2; possible D gene TRBD2, 7 bases. Germline CDR1 is LGHDT and CDR2 is YNNKEL (reference sequence). The CDR3 is 18 amino acids. V gave up 1 base and J gave up 4 bases, with 19 bases separating them.

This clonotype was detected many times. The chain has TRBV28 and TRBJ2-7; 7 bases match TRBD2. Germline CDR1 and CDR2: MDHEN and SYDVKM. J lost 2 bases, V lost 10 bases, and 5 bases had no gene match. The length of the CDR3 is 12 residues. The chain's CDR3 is CATTTSPYEQYF. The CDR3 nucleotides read TGTGCCACCACGACTAGCCCCTACGAGCAGTACTTC.

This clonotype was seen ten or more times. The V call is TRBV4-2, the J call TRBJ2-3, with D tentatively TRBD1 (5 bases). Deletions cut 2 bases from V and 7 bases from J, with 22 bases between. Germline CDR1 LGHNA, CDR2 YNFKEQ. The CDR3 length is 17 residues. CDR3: CASSQRANAGSGYTQYF. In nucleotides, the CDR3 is TGTGCCAGCAGCCAACGGGCTAACGCAGGGTCTGGATATACGCAGTATTTT.

The CDR3 region has the DNA TGTGCCAGCAGCGTATCGGGTAGAAACACAGATACGCAGTATTTT. It translates to CASSVSGRNTDTQYF. The chain links TRBV9 to TRBJ2-3, with D unresolved. The V end was cut by 1 base, the J end by 2 bases, with 11 bases between. The CDR3 has 15 amino acids. CDR1 is SGDLS, CDR2 YYNGEE, per germline.

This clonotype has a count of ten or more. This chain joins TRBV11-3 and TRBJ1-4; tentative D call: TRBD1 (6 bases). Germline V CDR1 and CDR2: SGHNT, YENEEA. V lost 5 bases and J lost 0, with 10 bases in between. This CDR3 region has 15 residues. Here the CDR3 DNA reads TGTGCCAGCAGCAGGTGGACAGCAACTAATGAAAAACTGTTTTTT. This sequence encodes CASSRWTATNEKLFF.